This T cell receptor (beta chain) was captured in a study of cytomegalovirus exposure and HLA in healthy donors. The PCR ran on 60 Vbeta and 13 Jbeta primers. Profiled with immunoSEQ multiplex PCR; TCRdb holds only in-frame clones, not every one. Of 150,000 to 200,000 clones detected, around 81% appear once; the ten largest clones hold about 1.8%. Comments on this clone: No antigen is known for it.

General study points: The authors enumerated 180 or so TCR beta chains as linked to cytomegalovirus. Information on immune exposure was restricted to one variable (CMV serostatus). Rarity marked most TCR sequences, yet some public TCRs occurred in many donors. Among the CMV-associated chains, three were confirmed in vitro as specific for CMV antigens.

This clonotype was obtained from a man aged 18 to 35 in good health and CMV-seronegative. Sample: PBMCs.

Here the CDR3 reads CASSINRDHEKLFF. The CDR3 DNA follows: TGTGCCAGTAGTATAAACAGGGACCATGAAAAACTGTTTTTT. The chain recombines TRBV19 with TRBJ1-4, with TRBD1 as a possible D gene (6 bases). The V gene's germline CDR1 is LNHDA and CDR2 SQIVND (reference sequence). V shed 2 bases and J shed 6 bases, with 10 bases lying between them. The CDR3 has 14 residues.